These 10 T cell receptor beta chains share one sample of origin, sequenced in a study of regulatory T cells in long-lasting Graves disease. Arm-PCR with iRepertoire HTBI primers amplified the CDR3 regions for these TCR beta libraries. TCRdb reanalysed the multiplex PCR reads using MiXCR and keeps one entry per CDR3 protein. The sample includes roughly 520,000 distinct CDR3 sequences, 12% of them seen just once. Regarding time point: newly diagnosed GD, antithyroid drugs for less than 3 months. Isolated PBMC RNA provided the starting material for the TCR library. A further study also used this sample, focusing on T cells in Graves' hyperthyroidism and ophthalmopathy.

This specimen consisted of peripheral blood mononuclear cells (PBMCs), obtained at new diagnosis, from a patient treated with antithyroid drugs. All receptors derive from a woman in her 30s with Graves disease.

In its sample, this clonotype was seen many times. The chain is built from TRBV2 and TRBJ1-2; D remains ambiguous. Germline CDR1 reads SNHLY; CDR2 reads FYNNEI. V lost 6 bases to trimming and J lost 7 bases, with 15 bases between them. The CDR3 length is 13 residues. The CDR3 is CASRADTVSGYTF. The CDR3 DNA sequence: TGTGCCAGCAGAGCCGACACCGTCTCTGGCTACACCTTC.

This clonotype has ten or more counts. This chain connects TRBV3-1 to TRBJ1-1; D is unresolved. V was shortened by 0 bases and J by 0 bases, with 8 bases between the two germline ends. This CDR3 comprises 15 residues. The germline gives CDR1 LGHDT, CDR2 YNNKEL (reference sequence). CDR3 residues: CASSQDWGVNTEAFF. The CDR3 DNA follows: TGTGCCAGCAGCCAAGATTGGGGTGTGAACACTGAAGCTTTCTTT.

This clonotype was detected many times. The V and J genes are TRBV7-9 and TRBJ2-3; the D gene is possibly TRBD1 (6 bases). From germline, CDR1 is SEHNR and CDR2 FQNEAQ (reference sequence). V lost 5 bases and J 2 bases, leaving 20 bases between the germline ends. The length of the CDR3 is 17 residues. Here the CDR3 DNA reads TGTGCCAGCAGCCCCAGACAGGTTCCCGAAACCACAGATACGCAGTATTTT. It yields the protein CASSPRQVPETTDTQYF. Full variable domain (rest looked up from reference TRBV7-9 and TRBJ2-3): DTGVSQNPRHKITKRGQNVTFRCDPISEHNRLYWYRQTLGQGPEFLTYFQNEAQLEKSRLLSDRFSAERPKGSFSTLEIQRTEQGDSAMYLCASSPRQVPETTDTQYFGPGTRLTVL.

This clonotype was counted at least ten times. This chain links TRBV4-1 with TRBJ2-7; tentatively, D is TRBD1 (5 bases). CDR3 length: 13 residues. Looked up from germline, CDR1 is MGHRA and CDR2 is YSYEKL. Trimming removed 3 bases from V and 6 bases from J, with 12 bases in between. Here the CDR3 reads CASSQGRGREQYF. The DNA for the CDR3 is TGCGCCAGCAGCCAGGGAAGGGGCCGCGAGCAGTACTTC.

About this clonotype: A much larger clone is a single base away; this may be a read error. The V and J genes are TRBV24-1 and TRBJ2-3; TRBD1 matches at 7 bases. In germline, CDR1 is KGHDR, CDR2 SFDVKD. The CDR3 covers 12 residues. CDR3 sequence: CATRAGGDMQYF. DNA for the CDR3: TGTGCCACCAGAGCAGGGGGAGATATGCAGTATTTT.

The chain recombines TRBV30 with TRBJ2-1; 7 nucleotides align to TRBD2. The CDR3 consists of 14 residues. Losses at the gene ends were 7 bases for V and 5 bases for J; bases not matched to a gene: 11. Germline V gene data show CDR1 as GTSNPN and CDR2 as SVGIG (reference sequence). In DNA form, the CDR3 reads TGTGCCTCATCCCGGGGACTACCGAACAATGAGCAGTTCTTC. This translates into CASSRGLPNNEQFF.

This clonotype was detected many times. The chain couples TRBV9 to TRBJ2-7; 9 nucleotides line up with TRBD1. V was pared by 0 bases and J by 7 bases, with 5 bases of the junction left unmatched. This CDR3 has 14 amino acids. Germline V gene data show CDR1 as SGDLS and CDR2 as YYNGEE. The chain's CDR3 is CASSVDDRGGEQYF. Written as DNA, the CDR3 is TGTGCCAGCAGCGTAGATGACAGGGGGGGAGAGCAGTACTTC. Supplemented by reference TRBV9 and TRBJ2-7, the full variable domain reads DSGVTQTPKHLITATGQRVTLRCSPRSGDLSVYWYQQSLDQGLQFLIQYYNGEERAKGNILERFSAQQFPDLHSELNLSSLELGDSALYFCASSVDDRGGEQYFGPGTRLTVT.

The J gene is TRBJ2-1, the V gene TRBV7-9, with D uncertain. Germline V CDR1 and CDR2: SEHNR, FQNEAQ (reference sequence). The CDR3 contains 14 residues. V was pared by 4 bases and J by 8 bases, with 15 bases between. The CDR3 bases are TGTGCCAGCAGCTCTGGTCCAAACCGGCATGAGCAGTTCTTC. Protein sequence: CASSSGPNRHEQFF.

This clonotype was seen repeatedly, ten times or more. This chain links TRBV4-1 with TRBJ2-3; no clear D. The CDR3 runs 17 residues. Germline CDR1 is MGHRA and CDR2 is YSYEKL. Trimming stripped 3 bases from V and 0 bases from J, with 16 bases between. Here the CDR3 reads CASSQPQATISTDTQYF. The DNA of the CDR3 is TGCGCCAGCAGCCAGCCCCAGGCGACGATTAGCACAGATACGCAGTATTTT.

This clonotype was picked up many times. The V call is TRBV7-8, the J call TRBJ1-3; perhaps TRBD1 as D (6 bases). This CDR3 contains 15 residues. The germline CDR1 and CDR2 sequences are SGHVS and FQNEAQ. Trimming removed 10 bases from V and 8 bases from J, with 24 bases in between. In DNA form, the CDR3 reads TGTGCCACCCAACCGTCGGGGGCATATGGTGACACCATATATTTT. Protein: CATQPSGAYGDTIYF.